What follows describes a single T cell receptor beta chain. No cognate antigen has been identified for it. No much larger clone is present one base from it, and per-base qualities are unavailable. This sample is part of a study of blood T cell repertoires in COVID-19 (dated by TCRdb to about 2020). As for the study more broadly: The collaborator samples originated in the United States, Italy and Spain and spanned the acute and convalescent phases of COVID-19. The material from the prospective study consisted of cDNA or gDNA derived from T cells, B-cell-depleted T cells, or PBMCs. The dataset comprised deeply sampled blood TCRbeta repertoires from subjects exposed to, actively infected with, or recovered from COVID-19. A freely available public database, intended as a resource for researchers studying the immune response to SARS-CoV-2, is where the repertoires were released. Samples came from the ongoing ImmuneRACE study (first 160 participants) plus 1,254 subjects from 6 global collaborators. A de-identified subject ID, COVID-19 status, age in years and sex were almost always included in the sample metadata. Where HLA class I and class II types were available, the types were taken from metadata supplied by the sample provider, not from assay-based typing.

TCRbeta CDR3 regions were amplified from genomic DNA using the immunoSEQ Assay, a bias-controlled multiplex PCR. Regarding the original processing steps: The number of nucleated cells in each sample was estimated by amplification of reference gene primers within the assay. To quantify the absolute abundance of each unique TCRbeta CDR3 rearrangement, sequence reads were collapsed and filtered. For each sample, productive Simpson clonality was calculated as the square root of Simpson's diversity index over productive rearrangements. Drawn from immuneACCESS, this table holds only the in-frame rearrangements with V and J called that TCRdb kept. Clones are partly lost; checked studies trace under half to an unresolved V gene and leave the rest unexplained. V and J calls plus clone size are reproduced from that table; the DNA served to infer D and trimming. The sample contains about 180,000 clones, about 81% of them found a single time. The leading ten clones occupy over 7.5% of the sample.

Collaborating institutions collected whole blood in K2EDTA tubes following their own protocols. For TCRbeta analysis, collaborators shipped samples in one of three forms: frozen whole blood, isolated PBMCs, or DNA extracted from either of those sample types. For CDR1 and CDR2, the germline V gene (reference sequence) lists GTSNPN and SVGIG. The CDR3 runs 13 amino acids, cysteine and phenylalanine included. Only the CDR3 DNA is retained, 39 bases long and in frame from the first base. Trimming removed 3 bases from V and 6 bases from J; the gene matches leave 6 bases unexplained. Overall study outcomes, separate from this receptor: The quantity of clinical and demographic metadata differed by source and by participant and was supplied without curation.

The chain is encoded by TRBV30 joined to TRBJ2-7, with 9 junctional bases fitting TRBD2. The receptor was derived from a woman aged 70-85 years with acute or convalescent COVID-19. The specimen sequenced was peripheral blood. CDR3 loop: CAWRFSGGSEQYF. The DNA reads as follows: TGTGCCTGGAGATTTAGCGGGGGCAGCGAGCAGTACTTC.